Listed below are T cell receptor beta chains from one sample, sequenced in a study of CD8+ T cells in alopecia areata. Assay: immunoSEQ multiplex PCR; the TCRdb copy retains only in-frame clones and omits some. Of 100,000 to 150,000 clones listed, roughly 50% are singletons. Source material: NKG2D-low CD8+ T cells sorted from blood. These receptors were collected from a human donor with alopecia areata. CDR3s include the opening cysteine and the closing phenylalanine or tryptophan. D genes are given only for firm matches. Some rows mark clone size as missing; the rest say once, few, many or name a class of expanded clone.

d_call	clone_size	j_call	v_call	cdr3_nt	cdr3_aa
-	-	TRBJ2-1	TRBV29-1	TGCAGCGTTGAATCGGGCTCCTACAATGAGCAGTTCTTC	CSVESGSYNEQFF
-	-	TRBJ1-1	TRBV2	TGTGCCAGCGGTCACACTGAAGCTTTCTTT	CASGHTEAFF
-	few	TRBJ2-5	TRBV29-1	TGCAGCGCTTGGTCGACTAAGAGAGCCGGGACCCAGTACTTC	CSAWSTKRAGTQYF
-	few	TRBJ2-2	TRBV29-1	TGCAGCGTTGAAGACGGTCTCACCGGGGAGCTGTTTTTT	CSVEDGLTGELFF
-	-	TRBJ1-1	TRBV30	TGTGCCTGGAGTGTTCCCCCCGGTGAAGCTTTCTTT	CAWSVPPGEAFF
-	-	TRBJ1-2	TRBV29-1	TGCAGCGTTGACAGCGAAGGGCACTATGGCTACACCTTC	CSVDSEGHYGYTF
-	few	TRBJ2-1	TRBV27	TGTGCCAGCAGTTTTGATTCCGGCAATGAGCAGTTCTTC	CASSFDSGNEQFF
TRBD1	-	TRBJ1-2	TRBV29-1	TGCAGCGTTGAAGATGGTACAGGGGGAGGCTACACCTTC	CSVEDGTGGGYTF
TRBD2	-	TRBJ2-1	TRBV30	TGTGCCTGGAGTGGGATTAGCGGGGCAAATGAGCAGTTCTTC	CAWSGISGANEQFF
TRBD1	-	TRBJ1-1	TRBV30	TGTGCCTACGGACAGGGGAATTCTGAAGCTTTCTTT	CAYGQGNSEAFF
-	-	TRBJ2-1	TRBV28	TGTGCCAGCAGTACACGGGGATACAATGAGCAGTTCTTC	CASSTRGYNEQFF
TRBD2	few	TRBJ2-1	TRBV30	TGTGCCTGGAGAAGGGCCGGGACTAGCGAGTACAATGAGCAGTTCTTC	CAWRRAGTSEYNEQFF
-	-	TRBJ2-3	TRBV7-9	TGTGCCAGCAGCTCTCCAGATACGCAGTATTTT	CASSSPDTQYF
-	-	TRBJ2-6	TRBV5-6	TGTGCCAGCAGCTTGCAGGCCAACGTCCTGACTTTC	CASSLQANVLTF
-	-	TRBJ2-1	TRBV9	TGTGCCAGCACCGGTAGTGGGTCCTACAATGAGCAGTTCTTC	CASTGSGSYNEQFF
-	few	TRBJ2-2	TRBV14	TGTGCCAGCAGCCAAGACAGGGAAAGCACCGGGGAGCTGTTTTTT	CASSQDRESTGELFF
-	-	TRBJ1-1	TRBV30	TGTGCCTGGAGTGACAGGAACACTGAAGCTTTCTTT	CAWSDRNTEAFF
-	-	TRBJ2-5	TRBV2	TGTGCCAGCAGTGAAGCGCTAGAGACCCAGTACTTC	CASSEALETQYF
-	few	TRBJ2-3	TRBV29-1	TGCAGCGCGGCACAGGGAGATACGCAGTATTTT	CSAAQGDTQYF
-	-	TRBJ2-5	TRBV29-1	TGCAGCGTTGAAGCATTCAGGGTCGGTCAGGAGACCCAGTACTTC	CSVEAFRVGQETQYF
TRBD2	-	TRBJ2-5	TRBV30	TGTGCCTGGAGTGACCTAGCGGGGGGCGAGACCCAGTACTTC	CAWSDLAGGETQYF
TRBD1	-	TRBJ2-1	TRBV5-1	TGCGCCAGCAGCGGGACAGGTCCAGATGAGCAGTTCTTC	CASSGTGPDEQFF